This record looks at one TCR beta chain sequence and its context. The data belong to a study of blood T cell repertoires in COVID-19. Trimming cost V 1 base and J 0 bases; bases outside gene matches: 8. CDR3 size: 18 residues. Per the germline V gene, CDR1 is SGHDT and CDR2 is YYEEEE. Libraries were prepared by immunoSEQ multiplex PCR; TCRdb keeps only in-frame clonotypes and omits some of them. The table has 250,000 to 350,000 clones, around 84% seen once. The sequence came from a human donor with COVID-19, enrolled during active disease. The donor label of this sample is uncertain. The specimen sequenced was peripheral blood. The V call is TRBV5-6, the J call TRBJ2-3; 10 nucleotides align to TRBD2. The CDR3 reads CASSLYLAGDGSTDTQYF. In DNA form, the CDR3 reads TGTGCCAGCAGCTTGTACCTAGCGGGAGATGGCAGCACAGATACGCAGTATTTT.